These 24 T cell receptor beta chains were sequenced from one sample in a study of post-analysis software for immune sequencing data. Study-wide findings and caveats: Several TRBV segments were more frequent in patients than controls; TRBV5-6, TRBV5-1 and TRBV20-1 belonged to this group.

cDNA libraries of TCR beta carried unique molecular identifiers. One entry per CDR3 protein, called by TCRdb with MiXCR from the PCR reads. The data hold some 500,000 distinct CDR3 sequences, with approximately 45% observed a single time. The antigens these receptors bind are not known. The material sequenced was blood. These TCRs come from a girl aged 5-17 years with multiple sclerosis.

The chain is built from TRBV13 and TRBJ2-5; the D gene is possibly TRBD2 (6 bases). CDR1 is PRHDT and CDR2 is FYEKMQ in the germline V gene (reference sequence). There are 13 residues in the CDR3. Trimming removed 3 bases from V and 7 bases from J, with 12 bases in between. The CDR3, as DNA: TGTGCCAGCAGCTTTCCGGGAGTCGGGACCCAGTACTTC. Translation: CASSFPGVGTQYF. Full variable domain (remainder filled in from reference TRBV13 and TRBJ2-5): AAGVIQSPRHLIKEKRETATLKCYPIPRHDTVYWYQQGPGQDPQFLISFYEKMQSDKGSIPDRFSAQQFSDYHSELNMSSLELGDSALYFCASSFPGVGTQYFGPGTRLLVL.

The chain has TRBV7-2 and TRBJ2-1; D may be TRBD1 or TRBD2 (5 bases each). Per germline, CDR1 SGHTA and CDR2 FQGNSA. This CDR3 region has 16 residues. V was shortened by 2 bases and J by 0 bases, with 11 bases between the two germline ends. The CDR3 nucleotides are TGTGCCAGCAGCTTATCCGGGGCAATCTCCTACAATGAGCAGTTCTTC. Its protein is CASSLSGAISYNEQFF.

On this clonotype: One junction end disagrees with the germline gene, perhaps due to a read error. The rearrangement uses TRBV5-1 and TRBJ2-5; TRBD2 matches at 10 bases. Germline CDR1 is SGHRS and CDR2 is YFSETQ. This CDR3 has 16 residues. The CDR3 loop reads CASNLEPSGSGETQYF. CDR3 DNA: TGCGCCAGCAACTTGGAGCCTAGCGGGAGTGGGGAGACCCAGTACTTC.

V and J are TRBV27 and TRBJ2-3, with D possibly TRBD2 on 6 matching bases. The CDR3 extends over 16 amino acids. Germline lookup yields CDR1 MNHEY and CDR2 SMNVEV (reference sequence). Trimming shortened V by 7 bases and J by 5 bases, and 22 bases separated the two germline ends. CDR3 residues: CASTPGLAKLQDTQYF. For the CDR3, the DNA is TGTGCCAGCACTCCCGGTCTAGCGAAACTCCAAGATACGCAGTATTTT.

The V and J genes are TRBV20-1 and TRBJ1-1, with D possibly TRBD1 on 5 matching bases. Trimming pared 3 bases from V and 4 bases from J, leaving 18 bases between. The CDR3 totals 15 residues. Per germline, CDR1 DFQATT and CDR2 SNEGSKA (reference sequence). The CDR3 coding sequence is TGCAGTGCTAGGGGACGGACGGAAAAGGTCACTGAAGCTTTCTTT. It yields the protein CSARGRTEKVTEAFF.

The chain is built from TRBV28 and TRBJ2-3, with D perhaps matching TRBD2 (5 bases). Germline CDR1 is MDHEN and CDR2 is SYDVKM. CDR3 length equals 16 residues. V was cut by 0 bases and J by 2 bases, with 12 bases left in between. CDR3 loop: CASSLWAEGSTDTQYF. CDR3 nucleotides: TGTGCCAGCAGTTTATGGGCAGAGGGCTCCACAGATACGCAGTATTTT.

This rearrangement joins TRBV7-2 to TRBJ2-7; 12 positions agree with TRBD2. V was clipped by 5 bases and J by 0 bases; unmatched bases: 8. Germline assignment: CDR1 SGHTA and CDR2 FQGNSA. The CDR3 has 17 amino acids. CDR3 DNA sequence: TGTGCCAGCAGCGTTCTAGCGGGAGGGCCGAGCTCCTACGAGCAGTACTTC. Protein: CASSVLAGGPSSYEQYF.

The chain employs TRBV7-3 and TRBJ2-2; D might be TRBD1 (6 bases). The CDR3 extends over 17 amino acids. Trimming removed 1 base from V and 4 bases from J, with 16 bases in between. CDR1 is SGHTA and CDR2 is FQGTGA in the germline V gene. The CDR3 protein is CASSLNLNQGPTGELFF. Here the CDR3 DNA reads TGTGCCAGCAGCTTAAATTTGAATCAGGGGCCCACCGGGGAGCTGTTTTTT. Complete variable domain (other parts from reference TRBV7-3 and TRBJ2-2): GAGVSQTPSNKVTEKGKYVELRCDPISGHTALYWYRQSLGQGPEFLIYFQGTGAADDSGLPNDRFFAVRPEGSVSTLKIQRTERGDSAVYLCASSLNLNQGPTGELFFGEGSRLTVL.

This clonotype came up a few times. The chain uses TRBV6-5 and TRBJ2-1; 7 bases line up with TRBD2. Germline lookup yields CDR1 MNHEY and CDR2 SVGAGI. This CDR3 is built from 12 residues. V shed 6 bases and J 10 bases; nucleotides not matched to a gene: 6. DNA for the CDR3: TGTGCCAGCAGGCGGGAGAGTTTAGAGCAGTTCTTC. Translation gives CASRRESLEQFF.

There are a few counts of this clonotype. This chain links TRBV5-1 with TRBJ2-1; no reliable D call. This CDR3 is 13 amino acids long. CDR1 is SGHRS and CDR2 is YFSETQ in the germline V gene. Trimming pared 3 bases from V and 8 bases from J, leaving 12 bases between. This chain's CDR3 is CASSSGYGDEQFF. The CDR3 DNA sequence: TGCGCCAGCAGCTCCGGTTATGGAGATGAGCAGTTCTTC.

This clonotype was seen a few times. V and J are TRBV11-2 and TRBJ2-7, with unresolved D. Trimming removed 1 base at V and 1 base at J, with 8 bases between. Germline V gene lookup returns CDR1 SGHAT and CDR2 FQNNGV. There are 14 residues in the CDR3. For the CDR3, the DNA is TGTGCCAGCAGCTTAGCCCCGATTTCCTACGAGCAGTACTTC. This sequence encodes CASSLAPISYEQYF.

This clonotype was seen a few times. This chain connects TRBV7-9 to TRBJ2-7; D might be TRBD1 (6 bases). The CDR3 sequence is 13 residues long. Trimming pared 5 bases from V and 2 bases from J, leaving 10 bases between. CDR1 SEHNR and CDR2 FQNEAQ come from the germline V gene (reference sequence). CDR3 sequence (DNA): TGTGCCAGCAGCCCCCGGGACACCTACGAGCAGTACTTC. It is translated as CASSPRDTYEQYF.

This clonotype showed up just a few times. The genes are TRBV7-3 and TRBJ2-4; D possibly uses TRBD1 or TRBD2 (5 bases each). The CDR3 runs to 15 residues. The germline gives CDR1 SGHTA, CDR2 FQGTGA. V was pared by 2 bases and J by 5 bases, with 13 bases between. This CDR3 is CASSLGGDAQNIQYF. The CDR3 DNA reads TGTGCCAGCAGCTTAGGGGGAGACGCTCAAAACATTCAGTACTTC. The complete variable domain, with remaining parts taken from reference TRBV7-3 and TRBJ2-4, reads GAGVSQTPSNKVTEKGKYVELRCDPISGHTALYWYRQSLGQGPEFLIYFQGTGAADDSGLPNDRFFAVRPEGSVSTLKIQRTERGDSAVYLCASSLGGDAQNIQYFGAGTRLSVL.

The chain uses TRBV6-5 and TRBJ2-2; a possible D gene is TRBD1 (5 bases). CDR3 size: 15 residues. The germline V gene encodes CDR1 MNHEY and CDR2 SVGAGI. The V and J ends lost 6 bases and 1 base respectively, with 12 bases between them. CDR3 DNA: TGTGCCAGCAGCCTCGGACACGTGAACACCGGGGAGCTGTTTTTT. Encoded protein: CASSLGHVNTGELFF.

The CDR3, as DNA: TGTGCCACCAGTGAAGAAGGAACTAGCGCCCTGGGGGATACGCAGTATTTT. Its protein is CATSEEGTSALGDTQYF. The genes are TRBV24-1 and TRBJ2-3; TRBD2 matches 7 bases. CDR3 size: 17 residues. Germline V CDR1 and CDR2: KGHDR, SFDVKD. Trimming cost V 4 bases and J 6 bases; bases outside gene matches: 15.

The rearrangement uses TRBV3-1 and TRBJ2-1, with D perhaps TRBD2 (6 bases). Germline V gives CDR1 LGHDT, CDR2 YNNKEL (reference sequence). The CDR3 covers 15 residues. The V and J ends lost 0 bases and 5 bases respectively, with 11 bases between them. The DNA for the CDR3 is TGTGCCAGCAGCCAAGAGTGGCGGGGTCACAATGAGCAGTTCTTC. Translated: CASSQEWRGHNEQFF.

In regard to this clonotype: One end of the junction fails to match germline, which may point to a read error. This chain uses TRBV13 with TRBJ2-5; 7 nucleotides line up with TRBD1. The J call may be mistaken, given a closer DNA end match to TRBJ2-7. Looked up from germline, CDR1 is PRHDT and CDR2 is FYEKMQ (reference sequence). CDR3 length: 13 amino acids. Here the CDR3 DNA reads TGTTCCAGCAGCGCCCGGGACAGATACGAGCAGTACTTC. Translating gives CSSSARDRYEQYF.

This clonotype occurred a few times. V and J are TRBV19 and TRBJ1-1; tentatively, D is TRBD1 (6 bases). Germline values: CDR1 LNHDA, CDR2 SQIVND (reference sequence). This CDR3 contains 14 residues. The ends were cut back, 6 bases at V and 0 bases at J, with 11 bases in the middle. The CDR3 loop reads CASRFGQMNTEAFF. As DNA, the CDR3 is TGTGCCAGTAGGTTCGGACAGATGAACACTGAAGCTTTCTTT. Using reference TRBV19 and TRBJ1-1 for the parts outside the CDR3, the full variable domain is DGGITQSPKYLFRKEGQNVTLSCEQNLNHDAMYWYRQDPGQGLRLIYYSQIVNDFQKGDIAEGYSVSREKKESFPLTVTSAQKNPTAFYLCASRFGQMNTEAFFGQGTRLTVV.

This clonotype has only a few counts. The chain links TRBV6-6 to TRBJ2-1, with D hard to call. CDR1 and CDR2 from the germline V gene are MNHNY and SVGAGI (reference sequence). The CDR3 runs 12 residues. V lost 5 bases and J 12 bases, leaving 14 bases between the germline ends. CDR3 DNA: TGTGCCAGCAGTATTCGACCCACGGGGCAGTTCTTC. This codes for CASSIRPTGQFF.

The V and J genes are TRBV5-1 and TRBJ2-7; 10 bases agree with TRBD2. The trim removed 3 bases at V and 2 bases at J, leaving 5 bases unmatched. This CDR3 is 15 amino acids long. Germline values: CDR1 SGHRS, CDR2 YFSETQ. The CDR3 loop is CASSSSGSYTYEQYF. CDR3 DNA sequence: TGCGCCAGCAGCTCTAGCGGGAGTTATACCTACGAGCAGTACTTC.

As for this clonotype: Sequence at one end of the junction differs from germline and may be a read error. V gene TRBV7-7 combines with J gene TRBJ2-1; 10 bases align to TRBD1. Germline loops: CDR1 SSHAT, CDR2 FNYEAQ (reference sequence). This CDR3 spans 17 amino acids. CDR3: CASSPNPPGQGNHEQFF. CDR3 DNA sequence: TGTGCTAGCAGCCCGAATCCCCCGGGACAGGGGAACCATGAGCAGTTCTTC.

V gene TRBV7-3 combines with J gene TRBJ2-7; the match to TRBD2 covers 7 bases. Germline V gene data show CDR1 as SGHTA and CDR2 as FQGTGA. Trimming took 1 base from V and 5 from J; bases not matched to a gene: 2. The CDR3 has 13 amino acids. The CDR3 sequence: CASSLNGRDEQYF. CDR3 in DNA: TGTGCCAGCAGCTTAAATGGGAGGGACGAGCAGTACTTC.

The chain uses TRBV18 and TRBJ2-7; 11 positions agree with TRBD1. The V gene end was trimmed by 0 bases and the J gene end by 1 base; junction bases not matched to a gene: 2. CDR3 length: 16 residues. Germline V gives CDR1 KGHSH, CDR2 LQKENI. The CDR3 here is CASSPPGTGGSYEQYF. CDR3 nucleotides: TGTGCCAGCTCACCACCTGGGACAGGGGGATCCTACGAGCAGTACTTC.

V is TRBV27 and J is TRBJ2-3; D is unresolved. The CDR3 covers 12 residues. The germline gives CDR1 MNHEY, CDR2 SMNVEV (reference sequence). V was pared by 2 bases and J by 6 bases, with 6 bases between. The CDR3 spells CASSLSGDTQYF. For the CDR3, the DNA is TGTGCCAGCAGTTTAAGTGGTGATACGCAGTATTTT.